The 25 T cell receptor beta chains listed next were all sequenced from one sample in a study of T cell responses to AZD1222 COVID-19 vaccine. Clones were sequenced by immunoSEQ multiplex PCR, and TCRdb holds only the in-frame ones, with some missing. This repertoire shows 88,000 or so clones, roughly 89% found once; its top ten account for roughly 5.2%. The sequenced sample was peripheral blood, obtained 28 days after the second AZD1222 dose. The receptors come from an adult who received the AZD1222 COVID-19 vaccine.

The genes are TRBV6-5 and TRBJ1-2, with D hard to call. Germline assignment: CDR1 MNHEY and CDR2 SVGAGI. V shed 4 bases and J shed 4 bases, with 16 bases lying between them. CDR3 length: 15 amino acids. The CDR3 nucleotides are TGTGCCAGCAGTTTCCAAGGCCAAGGATCCTATGGCTACACCTTC. Translation: CASSFQGQGSYGYTF.

This clone was counted a single time. The rearrangement links TRBV27 to TRBJ2-2, with D possibly called TRBD1 or TRBD2 (5 bases each). CDR3 length: 17 residues. CDR1 is MNHEY and CDR2 is SMNVEV in the germline V gene (reference sequence). V lost 7 bases to trimming and J lost 2 bases, with 20 bases between them. CDR3 sequence (DNA): TGTGCCAGCAAATTCAACCTCGGGACGGGAAACACCGGGGAGCTGTTTTTT. This codes for CASKFNLGTGNTGELFF.

Of note for this clone: Other DNA sequences within the sample encode an identical CDR3. The V and J genes are TRBV7-9 and TRBJ1-6; D might be TRBD1 (5 bases). The CDR3 consists of 15 residues. Germline V gene sequence: CDR1 SEHNR, CDR2 FQNEAQ (reference sequence). Trimming pared 0 bases from V and 4 bases from J, leaving 7 bases between. CDR3 residues: CASSLAREYNSPLHF. As DNA, the CDR3 is TGTGCCAGCAGCTTAGCCAGGGAGTATAATTCACCCCTCCACTTT. Full variable domain (rest looked up from reference TRBV7-9 and TRBJ1-6): DTGVSQNPRHKITKRGQNVTFRCDPISEHNRLYWYRQTLGQGPEFLTYFQNEAQLEKSRLLSDRFSAERPKGSFSTLEIQRTEQGDSAMYLCASSLAREYNSPLHFGNGTRLTVT.

The genes are TRBV5-1 and TRBJ1-4, with 8 bases identical to TRBD1. The CDR3 has 18 residues. The V and J ends lost 4 bases and 2 bases, in that order; junction bases with no gene match: 13. Germline CDR1 SGHRS, CDR2 YFSETQ. CDR3 DNA: TGCGCCAGCAGCGACCGGACAGGGTTGCGGGCCACTAATGAAAAACTGTTTTTT. The encoded protein is CASSDRTGLRATNEKLFF.

The rearrangement uses TRBV30 and TRBJ2-3, with TRBD2 matching over 10 bases. The CDR3 is made up of 15 amino acids. Germline CDR1 reads GTSNPN; CDR2 reads SVGIG (reference sequence). Losses at the gene ends were 3 bases for V and 0 bases for J; bases not matched to a gene: 3. The CDR3: CAWRFSGGSTDTQYF. CDR3 DNA: TGTGCCTGGAGGTTTAGCGGGGGGAGCACAGATACGCAGTATTTT.

This clone was counted between two and nine times. DNA of the CDR3: TGTGCCAGCAGATGGACTAGCGGGGGAACAGATACGCAGTATTTT. Residues: CASRWTSGGTDTQYF. The chain recombines TRBV2 with TRBJ2-3, with 13 nucleotides matching TRBD2. This CDR3 region has 15 residues. Trimming at V came to 6 bases and at J to 3 bases, leaving 3 bases not matched to a gene. Germline V gene data show CDR1 as SNHLY and CDR2 as FYNNEI.

The chain carries TRBV7-2 and TRBJ1-1; 9 nucleotides match TRBD1. Germline V gene data show CDR1 as SGHTA and CDR2 as FQGNSA. The CDR3 contains 16 residues. V dropped 1 base and J dropped 4; count of bases not matched to a gene: 7. Here the CDR3 DNA reads TGTGCCAGCAGCTTAGGTGGGACAGGGTTGGGCACTGAAGCTTTCTTT. Its protein product is CASSLGGTGLGTEAFF.

Here the CDR3 reads CATSDTAGGKYNEQFF. CDR3 nucleotide sequence: TGTGCCACCAGTGATACAGCGGGGGGAAAATACAATGAGCAGTTCTTC. The genes are TRBV24-1 and TRBJ2-1, with 9 bases that match TRBD2. This CDR3 is built from 16 residues. Germline V gene lookup returns CDR1 KGHDR and CDR2 SFDVKD. Trimming at V came to 3 bases and at J to 4 bases, leaving 6 bases not matched to a gene.

The rearrangement joins TRBV5-1 to TRBJ2-6, with TRBD1 identical over 10 bases. This CDR3 has 17 amino acids. J was trimmed by 2 bases and V by 1 base; bases with no gene match: 3. Per germline, CDR1 SGHRS and CDR2 YFSETQ. CDR3 in DNA: TGCGCCAGCAGCTTGCTCGGACAGGGGGCTGGGGCCAACGTCCTGACTTTC. Translating gives CASSLLGQGAGANVLTF.

The gene calls are TRBV6-5 and TRBJ2-3, with D unclear. This CDR3 has 15 residues. V was pared by 7 bases and J by 5 bases, with 19 bases between. The germline CDR1 and CDR2 sequences are MNHEY and SVGAGI. The CDR3 nucleotides read TGTGCCAGCACCGAAAGGCCTAGGTGGGGAGATACGCAGTATTTT. This encodes CASTERPRWGDTQYF.

V and J are TRBV4-2 and TRBJ1-2; tentative D call: TRBD1 (5 bases). This CDR3 spans 14 amino acids. Looked up from germline, CDR1 is LGHNA and CDR2 is YNFKEQ. V dropped 8 bases and J dropped 2 bases, with 15 bases sitting between them. In nucleotides, the CDR3 is TGTGCCAGCGGCGAGGGAGGGGAGAACTATGGCTACACCTTC. Translating it yields CASGEGGENYGYTF.

This rearrangement joins TRBV5-1 to TRBJ1-2; D not resolved. Trimming left V 0 bases short and J 5 bases short, with 5 bases between. This CDR3 region has 12 residues. The germline V gene has CDR1 SGHRS and CDR2 YFSETQ. The CDR3 sequence: CASSLAPYGYTF. DNA for the CDR3: TGCGCCAGCAGCTTGGCTCCTTATGGCTACACCTTC.

The V and J genes are TRBV18 and TRBJ1-3; possibly TRBD1 for D (6 bases). The CDR3 contains 19 residues. Germline CDR1 KGHSH, CDR2 LQKENI. V was trimmed by 0 bases and J by 1 base, leaving 19 bases between them. Here the CDR3 DNA reads TGTGCCAGCTCACCACCGGTCTGGGGGCGAGGCGTTTCTGGAAACACCATATATTTT. It specifies CASSPPVWGRGVSGNTIYF.

The chain joins TRBV2 to TRBJ2-5, with D perhaps TRBD1 (5 bases). V was cut by 3 bases and J by 2 bases, with 10 bases left in between. CDR3 length: 14 residues. Germline CDR1 is SNHLY and CDR2 is FYNNEI. This CDR3 reads CASSDDRKQETQYF. The DNA for the CDR3 is TGTGCCAGCAGTGATGACAGAAAACAAGAGACCCAGTACTTC. Combining the CDR3 with reference TRBV2 and TRBJ2-5 gives the whole variable domain EPEVTQTPSHQVTQMGQEVILRCVPISNHLYFYWYRQILGQKVEFLVSFYNNEISEKSEIFDDQFSVERPDGSNFTLKIRSTKLEDSAMYFCASSDDRKQETQYFGPGTRLLVL.

V gene TRBV7-9 combines with J gene TRBJ1-4, with unresolved D. From germline, CDR1 is SEHNR and CDR2 FQNEAQ (reference sequence). The CDR3 is made up of 15 amino acids. Trimming took off 0 bases at V and 4 bases at J, with 9 bases between the two ends. CDR3 sequence reads: CASSLAASYNEKLFF. The CDR3 DNA is TGTGCCAGCAGCTTAGCGGCCAGTTATAATGAAAAACTGTTTTTT.

Comments on this clone: Relative to the germline gene, one junction end is altered; a read error may explain this. The genes are TRBV11-2 and TRBJ1-2; D not resolved. Germline CDR1 reads SGHAT; CDR2 reads FQNNGV. The CDR3 is 13 residues long. In DNA, the CDR3 is TGTGCCAGCAGCTTAGATCAAAATGGCGGAGGTTCATTC. This sequence encodes CASSLDQNGGGSF.

This chain uses TRBV4-2 with TRBJ1-1; D might be TRBD1 (5 bases). Germline CDR1 reads LGHNA; CDR2 reads YNFKEQ. The length of the CDR3 is 15 residues. Deletions cut 1 base from V and 1 base from J, with 10 bases between. CDR3 residues: CASSQGRDPNTEAFF. The DNA of the CDR3 is TGTGCCAGCAGCCAAGGTCGGGACCCGAACACTGAAGCTTTCTTT.

This clone was detected once. The chain combines TRBV12-5 with TRBJ2-1; D is perhaps TRBD1 (5 bases). Germline V lookup: CDR1 LGHNT, CDR2 FRNRAP. V lost 0 bases to trimming and J lost 4 bases, with 13 bases between them. The CDR3 has 16 amino acids. The CDR3, as DNA: TGTGCTAGTGGTTTGGTACTTGGGGCAGCTTACAATGAGCAGTTCTTC. Amino acids: CASGLVLGAAYNEQFF.

The V and J genes are TRBV2 and TRBJ2-3; 8 bases match TRBD2. Germline lookup yields CDR1 SNHLY and CDR2 FYNNEI. After removal of 7 bases from V and 0 bases from J, the junction contained 3 bases not matched to a gene. There are 14 residues in the CDR3. DNA of the CDR3: TGTGCCAGCACGGGGGGGGTTAGCACAGATACGCAGTATTTT. Protein: CASTGGVSTDTQYF.

The chain is built from TRBV27 and TRBJ1-4; D is possibly TRBD1 (5 bases). V lost 2 bases, J lost 5 bases, and 15 bases lay in between. Per the germline V gene, CDR1 is MNHEY and CDR2 is SMNVEV (reference sequence). This CDR3 comprises 16 residues. The CDR3 DNA sequence: TGTGCCAGCAGTTTAGTGGGGCCAGGTTACAATGAAAAACTGTTTTTT. Its protein is CASSLVGPGYNEKLFF.

The rearrangement links TRBV11-2 to TRBJ2-7; weak D call: TRBD1 (6 bases). In germline, CDR1 is SGHAT, CDR2 FQNNGV. V was pared by 6 bases and J by 6 bases, with 18 bases between. The CDR3 extends over 14 amino acids. The CDR3 loop reads CASRRTEGPGEQYF. In nucleotides, the CDR3 is TGTGCCAGCAGGAGGACAGAAGGGCCGGGCGAGCAGTACTTC. The variable domain in full, completed from reference TRBV11-2 and TRBJ2-7, reads EAGVAQSPRYKIIEKRQSVAFWCNPISGHATLYWYQQILGQGPKLLIQFQNNGVVDDSQLPKDRFSAERLKGVDSTLKIQPAKLEDSAVYLCASRRTEGPGEQYFGPGTRLTVT.

The rearrangement joins TRBV6-5 to TRBJ1-2, with 10 positions matching TRBD1. J was trimmed by 4 bases and V by 2 bases; bases with no gene match: 4. The CDR3 length is 15 residues. Germline V gives CDR1 MNHEY, CDR2 SVGAGI. CDR3 in DNA: TGTGCCAGCAGTTACGACAGGGGGCGCATCTATGGCTACACCTTC. This encodes CASSYDRGRIYGYTF.

The chain combines TRBV9 with TRBJ1-5; the D gene is possibly TRBD1 (6 bases). Germline CDR1 and CDR2: SGDLS and YYNGEE. The V end lost 4 bases, the J end lost 6 bases, and 14 bases lay between the germline ends. This CDR3 comprises 14 residues. The CDR3 DNA reads TGTGCCAGCAGCTCCGGTCAGGGGCGTCAGCCCCAGCATTTT. It specifies CASSSGQGRQPQHF.

This rearrangement joins TRBV19 to TRBJ1-3; D gene unclear. CDR3 length: 14 amino acids. Germline V gives CDR1 LNHDA, CDR2 SQIVND (reference sequence). The V end was cut by 3 bases, the J end by 0 bases, with 6 bases between. CDR3 sequence: CASSMEISGNTIYF. The CDR3 bases are TGTGCCAGTAGTATGGAGATCTCTGGAAACACCATATATTTT.

This rearrangement joins TRBV5-5 to TRBJ1-5; perhaps TRBD1 as D (5 bases). Germline assignment: CDR1 SGHKS and CDR2 YYEKEE (reference sequence). This CDR3 region has 14 residues. Deletions cut 4 bases from V and 4 bases from J, with 12 bases between. The CDR3 DNA follows: TGTGCCAGCAGCCAGGCACAGGTTAATCAGCCCCAGCATTTT. It specifies CASSQAQVNQPQHF.